These 5 T cell receptor beta chains were all obtained from the same sample, sequenced in a study of graft-versus-host responses after intestinal transplantation. Intraepithelial lymphocytes and lamina propria lymphocytes were released through processing of graft tissue. Assay: immunoSEQ multiplex PCR; the TCRdb copy retains only in-frame clones and omits some. The repertoire consists of 14,000 or so clones, with approximately 80% occurring once and the leading ten covering 3% to 4.5%. The input for sequencing was ileum tissue, taken approximately 27 days after intestinal transplant. These receptor sequences come from a human patient who received an intestinal transplant, so some T cells may come from the graft donor.

The chain joins TRBV5-1 to TRBJ1-1, with 9 positions matching TRBD1. The CDR3 consists of 16 residues. Germline V CDR1 and CDR2: SGHRS, YFSETQ. Germline trimming cut 4 bases from V and 2 bases from J; bases unmatched to any gene: 9. The CDR3 nucleotides read TGCGCCAGCAGCCCCTCACAGGGGGCGGCTAACACTGAAGCTTTCTTT. This encodes CASSPSQGAANTEAFF.

This clone has only a few counts. The chain couples TRBV19 to TRBJ1-4; 7 nucleotides agree with TRBD1. Germline CDR1 reads LNHDA; CDR2 reads SQIVND (reference sequence). The CDR3 totals 14 residues. V lost 4 bases, J lost 6 bases, and 5 bases stayed unmatched. CDR3 residues: CASSTDREYEKLFF. CDR3 bases: TGTGCCAGTAGTACCGACAGGGAGTATGAAAAACTGTTTTTT.

This clone came up a few times. The chain employs TRBV7-9 and TRBJ1-2; TRBD1 matches 8 bases. Unmatched junction bases numbered 8, after V lost 4 bases and J lost 1 base. Germline CDR1 and CDR2: SEHNR and FQNEAQ (reference sequence). This CDR3 is built from 16 residues. CDR3: CASSSRDRGLNYGYTF. In DNA, the CDR3 is TGTGCCAGCAGCTCCCGAGACAGGGGACTTAACTATGGCTACACCTTC.

The rearrangement uses TRBV7-9 and TRBJ2-1; maybe TRBD1 (6 bases). The length of the CDR3 is 16 residues. Deletions cut 5 bases from V and 4 bases from J, with 18 bases between. Germline CDR1 SEHNR, CDR2 FQNEAQ (reference sequence). The CDR3 sequence: CASSPYDDRFYNEQFF. Here the CDR3 DNA reads TGTGCCAGCAGCCCCTACGACGACAGGTTTTACAATGAGCAGTTCTTC.

The chain employs TRBV10-2 and TRBJ1-1; no clear D gene. V lost 4 bases to trimming and J lost 3 bases, with 9 bases between them. Looked up from germline, CDR1 is WSHSY and CDR2 is SAAADI. CDR3 length: 13 residues. CDR3 amino acids: CASSGLGDTEAFF. DNA of the CDR3: TGCGCCAGCAGTGGATTGGGAGACACTGAAGCTTTCTTT.